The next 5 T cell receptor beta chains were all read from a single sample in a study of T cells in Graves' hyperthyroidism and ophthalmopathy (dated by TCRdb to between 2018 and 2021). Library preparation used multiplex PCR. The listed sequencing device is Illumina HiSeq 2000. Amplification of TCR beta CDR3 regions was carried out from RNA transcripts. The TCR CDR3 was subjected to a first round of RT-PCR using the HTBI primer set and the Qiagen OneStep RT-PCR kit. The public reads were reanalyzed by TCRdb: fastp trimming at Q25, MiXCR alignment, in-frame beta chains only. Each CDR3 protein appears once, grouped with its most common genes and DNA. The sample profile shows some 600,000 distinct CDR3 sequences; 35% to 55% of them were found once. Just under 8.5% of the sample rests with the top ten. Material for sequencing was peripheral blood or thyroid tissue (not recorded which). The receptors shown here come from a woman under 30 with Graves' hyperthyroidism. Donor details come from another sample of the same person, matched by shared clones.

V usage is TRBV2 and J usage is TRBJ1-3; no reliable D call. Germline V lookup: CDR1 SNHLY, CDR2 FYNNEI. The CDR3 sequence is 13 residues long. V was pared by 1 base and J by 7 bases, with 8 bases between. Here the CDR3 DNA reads TGTGCCAGCAGTGAAGGACCCACGAACACCATATATTTT. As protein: CASSEGPTNTIYF.

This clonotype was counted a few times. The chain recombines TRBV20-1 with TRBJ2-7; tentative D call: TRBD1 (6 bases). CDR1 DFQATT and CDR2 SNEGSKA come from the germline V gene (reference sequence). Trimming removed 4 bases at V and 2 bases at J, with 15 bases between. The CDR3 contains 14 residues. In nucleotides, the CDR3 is TGCAGTGCTACCTCCCCCGGGACACCCTACGAGCAGTACTTC. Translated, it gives CSATSPGTPYEQYF.

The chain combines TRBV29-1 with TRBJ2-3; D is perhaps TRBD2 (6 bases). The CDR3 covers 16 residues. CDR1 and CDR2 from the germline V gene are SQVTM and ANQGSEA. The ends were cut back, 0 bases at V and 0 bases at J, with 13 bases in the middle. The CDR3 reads CSVEDAGSSSTDTQYF. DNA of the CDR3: TGCAGCGTTGAAGACGCGGGAAGCTCTAGCACAGATACGCAGTATTTT.

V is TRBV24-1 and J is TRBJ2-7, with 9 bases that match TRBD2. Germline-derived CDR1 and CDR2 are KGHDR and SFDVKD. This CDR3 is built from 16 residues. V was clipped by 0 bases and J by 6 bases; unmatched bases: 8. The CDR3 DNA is TGTGCCACCAGTGATTTGACGATTAGCGGGAGAGGCGAGCAGTACTTC. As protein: CATSDLTISGRGEQYF.

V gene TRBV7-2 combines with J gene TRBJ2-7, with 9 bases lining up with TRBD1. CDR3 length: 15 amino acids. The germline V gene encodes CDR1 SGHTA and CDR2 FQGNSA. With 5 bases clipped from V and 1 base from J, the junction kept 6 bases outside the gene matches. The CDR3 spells CASSAPGTGSYEQYF. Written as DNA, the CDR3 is TGTGCCAGCAGCGCTCCCGGGACAGGGTCCTACGAGCAGTACTTC.